The sequence of this T cell receptor (beta chain) was determined in a study of T cell clusters in autoimmune cytopenias. Findings and limits, study-wide: Clustering suggested that physiological T cell clusters were missing in primary autoimmune cytopenia patients. The T cell clusters came from computational analysis alone and lack functional validation. TRB repertoire shifts in secondary cytopenia and chronic lymphocytic leukemia mostly reflected lymphoma, not autoimmunity.

Each sample's input was roughly 230 ng genomic DNA, roughly 38,000 genome equivalents. Concerning this clonotype itself: Its target is not known.

TRB rearrangements were amplified by touch-down multiplex PCR with mixed TRB-A/B primers. TCRdb re-called the multiplex PCR reads and catalogs CDR3 proteins one per entry, DNA excluded. The sample table sets out thousands of distinct CDR3 sequences. The source of this sequence is a human donor with an autoimmune cytopenia or autoimmune hepatitis (not recorded which). Sample: peripheral blood.

The CDR3 protein is CASSSHQRARNEQFF. The V gene is TRBV12-3 or TRBV12-4, the J gene TRBJ2-1; without DNA, the TCRdb call of TRBD2 cannot be checked. The CDR3 totals 15 residues.